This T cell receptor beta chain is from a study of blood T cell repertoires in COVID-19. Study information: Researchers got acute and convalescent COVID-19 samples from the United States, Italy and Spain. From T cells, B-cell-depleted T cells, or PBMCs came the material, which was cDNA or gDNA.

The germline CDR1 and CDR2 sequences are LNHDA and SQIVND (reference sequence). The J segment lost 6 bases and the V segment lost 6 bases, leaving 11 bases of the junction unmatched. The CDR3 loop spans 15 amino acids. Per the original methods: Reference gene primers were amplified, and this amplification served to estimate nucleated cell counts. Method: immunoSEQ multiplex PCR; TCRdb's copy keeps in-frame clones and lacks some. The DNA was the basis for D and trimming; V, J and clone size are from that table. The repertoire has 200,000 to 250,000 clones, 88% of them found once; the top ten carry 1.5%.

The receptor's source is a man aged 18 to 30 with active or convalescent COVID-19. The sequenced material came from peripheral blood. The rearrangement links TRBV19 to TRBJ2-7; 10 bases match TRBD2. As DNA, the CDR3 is TGTGCCAGTAGCCCTCGAGCGGGAGGGCTTTTCGAGCAGTACTTC. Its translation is CASSPRAGGLFEQYF.